This entry is about one T cell receptor (beta chain). The sample is drawn from a study of blood T cell repertoires in COVID-19. Study-level background: The samples span acute and convalescent COVID-19 from the United States, Italy and Spain. T cells, B-cell-depleted T cells, or PBMCs provided the cDNA or gDNA that served as material.

Produced via immunoSEQ multiplex PCR; TCRdb's table is partial and in-frame only. The repertoire has roughly 32,000 clones, around 86% of them found once; the top ten carry roughly an eighth. In germline, CDR1 is SEHNR, CDR2 FQNEAQ (reference sequence). This CDR3 contains 13 residues. The V end lost 3 bases, the J end lost 9 bases, and 12 bases lay between the germline ends. The chain is built from TRBV7-9 and TRBJ2-1; a weak D match, TRBD2 (6 bases). Sample: peripheral blood. This TCR came from a man in his fifties or sixties with active COVID-19. The CDR3 here is CASSLGRRAEQFF. CDR3 bases: TGTGCCAGCAGCTTGGGGAGGAGGGCTGAGCAGTTCTTC.